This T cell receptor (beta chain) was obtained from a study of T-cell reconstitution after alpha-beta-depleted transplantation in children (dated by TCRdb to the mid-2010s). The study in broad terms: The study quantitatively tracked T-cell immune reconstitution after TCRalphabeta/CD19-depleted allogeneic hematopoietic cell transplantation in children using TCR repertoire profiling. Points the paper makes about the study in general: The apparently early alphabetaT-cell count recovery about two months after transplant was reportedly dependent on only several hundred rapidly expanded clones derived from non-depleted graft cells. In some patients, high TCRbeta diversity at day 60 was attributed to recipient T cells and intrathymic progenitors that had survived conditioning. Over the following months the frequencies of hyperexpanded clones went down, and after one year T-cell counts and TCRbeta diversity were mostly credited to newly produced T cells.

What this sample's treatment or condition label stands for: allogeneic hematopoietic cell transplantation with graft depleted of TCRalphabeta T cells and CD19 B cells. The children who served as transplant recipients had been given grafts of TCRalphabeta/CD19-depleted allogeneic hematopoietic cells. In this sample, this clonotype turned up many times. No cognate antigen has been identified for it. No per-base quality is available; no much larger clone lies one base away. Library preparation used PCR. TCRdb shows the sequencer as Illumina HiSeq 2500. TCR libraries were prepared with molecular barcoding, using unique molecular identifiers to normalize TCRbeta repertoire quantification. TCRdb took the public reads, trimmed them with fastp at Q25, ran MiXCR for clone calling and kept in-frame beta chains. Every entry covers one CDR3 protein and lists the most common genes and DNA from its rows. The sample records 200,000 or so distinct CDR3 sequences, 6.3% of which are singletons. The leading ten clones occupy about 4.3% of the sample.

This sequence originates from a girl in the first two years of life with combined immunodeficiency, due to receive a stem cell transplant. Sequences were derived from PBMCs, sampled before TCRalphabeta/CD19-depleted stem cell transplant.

Read as DNA, the sequence is TGTGCCAGCAGTTTATTTCGGACCCTTGGAAACACCATATATTTT. It translates as CASSLFRTLGNTIYF. This sequence uses TRBV12-3 or TRBV12-4 and TRBJ1-3; the D gene identity is not certain. Trimming at the junction amounts to 2 bases on V and 3 bases on J, and the germline ends lie 11 bases apart. Counted from cysteine to phenylalanine, this CDR3 has 15 amino acids. The sequence is cut down to CDR3 DNA, 45 bases in frame from base 1.